One TCR beta chain is described in this entry. At one end the junction does not follow the germline gene, possibly because of a read error. Combining a sample-barcoded 5' primer with a J-beta primer mix, a second PCR ran for 7 to 11 cycles. TCRdb fed the 5' RACE reads into MiXCR, producing one record per CDR3 protein. The repertoire consists of 800,000 to 1,300,000 distinct CDR3 sequences, with roughly a quarter occurring once and the leading ten covering less than 0.85%. This sample was taken from a study of blood T cells in healthy people across ages. CDR1 is SQVTM and CDR2 is ANQGSEA in the germline V gene. CDR3 length: 15 residues. A further study also used this sample, focusing on T cells of mothers and their children. As that study records: Per child, 2.5 million to 3.5 million TCR beta CDR3 reads were obtained, against over 9 million per mother.

The chain joins TRBV29-1 to TRBJ1-3; D is undetermined. Sequencing used blood. The sequence was collected from a girl aged 2-10 years in good health. CDR3 sequence reads: CSVEGSEFSGNAIYF. For the CDR3, the DNA is TGCAGCGTTGAAGGTTCGGAGTTCTCTGGAAACGCCATATATTTT.